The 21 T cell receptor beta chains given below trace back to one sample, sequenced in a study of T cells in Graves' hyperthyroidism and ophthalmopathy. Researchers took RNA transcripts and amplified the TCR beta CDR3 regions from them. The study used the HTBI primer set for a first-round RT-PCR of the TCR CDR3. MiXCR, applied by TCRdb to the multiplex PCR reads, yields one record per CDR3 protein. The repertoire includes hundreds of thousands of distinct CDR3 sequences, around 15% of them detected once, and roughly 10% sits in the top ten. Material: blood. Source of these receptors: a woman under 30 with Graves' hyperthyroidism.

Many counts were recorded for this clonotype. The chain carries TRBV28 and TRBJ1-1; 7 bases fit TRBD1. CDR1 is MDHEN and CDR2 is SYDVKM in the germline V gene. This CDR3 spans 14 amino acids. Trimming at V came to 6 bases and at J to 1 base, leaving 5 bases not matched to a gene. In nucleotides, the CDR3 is TGTGCCAGCAGGACAGGGCACGGGAACACTGAAGCTTTCTTT. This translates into CASRTGHGNTEAFF.

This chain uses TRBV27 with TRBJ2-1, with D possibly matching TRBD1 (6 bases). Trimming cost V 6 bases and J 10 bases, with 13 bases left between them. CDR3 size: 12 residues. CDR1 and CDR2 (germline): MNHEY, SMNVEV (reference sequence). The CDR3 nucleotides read TGTGCCAGCAGAAGGGACGGGACAGAGCAGTTCTTC. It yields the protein CASRRDGTEQFF.

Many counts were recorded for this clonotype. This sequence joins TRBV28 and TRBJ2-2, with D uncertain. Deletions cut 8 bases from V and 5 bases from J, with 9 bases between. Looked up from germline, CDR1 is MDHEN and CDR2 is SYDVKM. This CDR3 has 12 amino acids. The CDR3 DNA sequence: TGTGCCAGCGTGCAGCAGACCGGGGAGCTGTTTTTT. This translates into CASVQQTGELFF.

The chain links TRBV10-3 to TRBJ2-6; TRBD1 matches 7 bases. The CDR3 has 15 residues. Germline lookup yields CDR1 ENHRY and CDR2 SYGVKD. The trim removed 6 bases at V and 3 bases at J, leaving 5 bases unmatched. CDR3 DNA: TGTGCCATCAGCCCTACAGGGGTTGGGGCCAACGTCCTGACTTTC. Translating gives CAISPTGVGANVLTF.

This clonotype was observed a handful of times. The CDR3 coding sequence is TGTGCCAGCAGCCGTTCTAGCGGGAGGGCCTACGAGCAGTACTTC. Amino acid sequence: CASSRSSGRAYEQYF. The chain links TRBV14 to TRBJ2-7, with TRBD2 identical over 12 bases. V was clipped by 4 bases and J by 2 bases; unmatched bases: 3. This CDR3 region has 15 residues. Germline CDR1 reads SGHDN; CDR2 reads FVKESK. Full variable domain (outside the CDR3, taken from reference TRBV14 and TRBJ2-7): EAGVTQFPSHSVIEKGQTVTLRCDPISGHDNLYWYRRVMGKEIKFLLHFVKESKQDESGMPNNRFLAERTGGTYSTLKVQPAELEDSGVYFCASSRSSGRAYEQYFGPGTRLTVT.

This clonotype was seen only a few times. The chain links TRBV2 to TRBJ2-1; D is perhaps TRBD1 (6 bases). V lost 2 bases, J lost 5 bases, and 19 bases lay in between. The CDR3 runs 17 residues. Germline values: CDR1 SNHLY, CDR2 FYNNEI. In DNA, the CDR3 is TGTGCCAGCAGTGAACACGGTTTGGGGACATCAAACAATGAGCAGTTCTTC. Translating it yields CASSEHGLGTSNNEQFF.

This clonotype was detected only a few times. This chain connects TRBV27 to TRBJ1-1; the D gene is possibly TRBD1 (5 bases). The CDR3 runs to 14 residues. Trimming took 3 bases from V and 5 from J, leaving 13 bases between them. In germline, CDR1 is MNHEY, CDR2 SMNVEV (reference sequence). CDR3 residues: CASSFNGGWTEAFF. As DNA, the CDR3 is TGTGCCAGCAGTTTTAACGGGGGATGGACTGAAGCTTTCTTT.

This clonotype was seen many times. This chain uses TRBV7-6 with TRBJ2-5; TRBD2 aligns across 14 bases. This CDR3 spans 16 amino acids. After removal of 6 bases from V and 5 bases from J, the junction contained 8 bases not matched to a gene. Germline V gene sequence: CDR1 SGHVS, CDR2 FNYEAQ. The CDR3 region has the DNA TGTGCCAGCAGACCGGGACTAGCGGGAGAAGGCGAGACCCAGTACTTC. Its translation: CASRPGLAGEGETQYF.

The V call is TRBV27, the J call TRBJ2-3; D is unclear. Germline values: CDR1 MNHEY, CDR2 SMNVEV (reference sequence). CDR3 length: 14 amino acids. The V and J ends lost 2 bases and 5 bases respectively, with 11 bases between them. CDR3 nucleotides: TGTGCCAGCAGTTTAATGGCTCTGGGAGATACGCAGTATTTT. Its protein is CASSLMALGDTQYF.

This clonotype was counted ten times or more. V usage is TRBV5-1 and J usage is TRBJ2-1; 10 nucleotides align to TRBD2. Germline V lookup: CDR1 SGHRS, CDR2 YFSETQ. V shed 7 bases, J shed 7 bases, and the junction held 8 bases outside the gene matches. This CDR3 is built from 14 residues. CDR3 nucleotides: TGCGCCAGCGGTCAAGCGGGAGGGTGGAATGAGCAGTTCTTC. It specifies CASGQAGGWNEQFF.

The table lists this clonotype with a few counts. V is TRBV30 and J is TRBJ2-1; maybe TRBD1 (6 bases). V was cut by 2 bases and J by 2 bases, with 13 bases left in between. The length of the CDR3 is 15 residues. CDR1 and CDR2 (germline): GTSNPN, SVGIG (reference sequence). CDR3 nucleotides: TGTGCCTGGAGTATACGGGCAGGGGCCTACAATGAGCAGTTCTTC. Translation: CAWSIRAGAYNEQFF. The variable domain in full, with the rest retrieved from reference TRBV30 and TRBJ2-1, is SQTIHQWPATLVQPVGSPLSLECTVEGTSNPNLYWYRQAAGRGLQLLFYSVGIGQISSEVPQNLSASRPQDRQFILSSKKLLLSDSGFYLCAWSIRAGAYNEQFFGPGTRLTVL.

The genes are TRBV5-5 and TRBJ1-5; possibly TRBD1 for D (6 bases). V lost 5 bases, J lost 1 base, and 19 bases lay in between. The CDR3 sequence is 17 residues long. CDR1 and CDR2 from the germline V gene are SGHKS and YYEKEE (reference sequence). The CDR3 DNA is TGTGCCAGCAGTTCGAGACAGGTTAGTCTCAGCAATCAGCCCCAGCATTTT. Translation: CASSSRQVSLSNQPQHF.

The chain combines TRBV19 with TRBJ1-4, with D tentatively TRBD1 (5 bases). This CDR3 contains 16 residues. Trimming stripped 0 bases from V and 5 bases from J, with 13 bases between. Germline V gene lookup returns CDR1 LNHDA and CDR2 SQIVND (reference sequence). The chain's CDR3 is CASSIESGRGNEKLFF. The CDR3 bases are TGTGCCAGTAGTATAGAATCGGGGAGGGGCAATGAAAAACTGTTTTTT.

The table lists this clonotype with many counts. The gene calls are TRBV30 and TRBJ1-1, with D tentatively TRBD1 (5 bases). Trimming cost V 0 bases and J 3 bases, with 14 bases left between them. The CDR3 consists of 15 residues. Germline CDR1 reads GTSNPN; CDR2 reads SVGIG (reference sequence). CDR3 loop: CAWSVDAGIYTEAFF. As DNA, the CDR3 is TGTGCCTGGAGTGTAGACGCAGGGATTTACACTGAAGCTTTCTTT. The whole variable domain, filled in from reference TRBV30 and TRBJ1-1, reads SQTIHQWPATLVQPVGSPLSLECTVEGTSNPNLYWYRQAAGRGLQLLFYSVGIGQISSEVPQNLSASRPQDRQFILSSKKLLLSDSGFYLCAWSVDAGIYTEAFFGQGTRLTVV.

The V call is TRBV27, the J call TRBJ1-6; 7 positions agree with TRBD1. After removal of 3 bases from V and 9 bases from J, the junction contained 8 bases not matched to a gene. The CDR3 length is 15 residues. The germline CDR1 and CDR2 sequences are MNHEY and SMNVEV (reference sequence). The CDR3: CASSFQGVGFSPLHF. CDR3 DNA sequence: TGTGCCAGCAGTTTTCAGGGGGTAGGGTTTTCACCCCTCCACTTT.

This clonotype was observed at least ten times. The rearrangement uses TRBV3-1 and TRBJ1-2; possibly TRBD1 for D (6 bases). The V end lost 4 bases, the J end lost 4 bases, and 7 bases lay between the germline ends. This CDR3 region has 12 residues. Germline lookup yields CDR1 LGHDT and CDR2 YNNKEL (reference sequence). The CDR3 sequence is CASSPGAYGYTF. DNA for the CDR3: TGTGCCAGCAGCCCGGGGGCCTATGGCTACACCTTC. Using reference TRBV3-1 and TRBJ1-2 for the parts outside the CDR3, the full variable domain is DTAVSQTPKYLVTQMGNDKSIKCEQNLGHDTMYWYKQDSKKFLKIMFSYNNKELIINETVPNRFSPKSPDKAHLNLHINSLELGDSAVYFCASSPGAYGYTFGSGTRLTVV.

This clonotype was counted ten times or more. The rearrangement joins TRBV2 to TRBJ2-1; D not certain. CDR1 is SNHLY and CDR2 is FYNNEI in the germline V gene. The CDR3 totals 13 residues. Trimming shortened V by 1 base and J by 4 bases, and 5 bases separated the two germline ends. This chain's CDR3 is CASSEEGYNEQFF. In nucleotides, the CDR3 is TGTGCCAGCAGTGAAGAGGGTTACAATGAGCAGTTCTTC. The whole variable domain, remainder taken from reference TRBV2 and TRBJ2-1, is EPEVTQTPSHQVTQMGQEVILRCVPISNHLYFYWYRQILGQKVEFLVSFYNNEISEKSEIFDDQFSVERPDGSNFTLKIRSTKLEDSAMYFCASSEEGYNEQFFGPGTRLTVL.

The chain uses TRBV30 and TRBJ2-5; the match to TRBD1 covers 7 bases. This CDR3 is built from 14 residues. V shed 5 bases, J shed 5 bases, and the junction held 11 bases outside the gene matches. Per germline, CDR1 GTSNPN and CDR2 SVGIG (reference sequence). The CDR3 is CAWDRGGMEETQYF. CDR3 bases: TGTGCCTGGGACCGAGGGGGCATGGAGGAGACCCAGTACTTC.

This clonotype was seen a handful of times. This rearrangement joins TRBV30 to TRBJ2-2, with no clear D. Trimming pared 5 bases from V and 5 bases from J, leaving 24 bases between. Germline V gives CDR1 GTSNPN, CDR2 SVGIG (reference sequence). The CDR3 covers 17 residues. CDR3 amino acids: CAWGPLSSGWGTGELFF. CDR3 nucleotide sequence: TGTGCCTGGGGTCCCCTGTCGAGTGGTTGGGGAACCGGGGAGCTGTTTTTT. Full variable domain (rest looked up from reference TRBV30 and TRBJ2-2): SQTIHQWPATLVQPVGSPLSLECTVEGTSNPNLYWYRQAAGRGLQLLFYSVGIGQISSEVPQNLSASRPQDRQFILSSKKLLLSDSGFYLCAWGPLSSGWGTGELFFGEGSRLTVL.

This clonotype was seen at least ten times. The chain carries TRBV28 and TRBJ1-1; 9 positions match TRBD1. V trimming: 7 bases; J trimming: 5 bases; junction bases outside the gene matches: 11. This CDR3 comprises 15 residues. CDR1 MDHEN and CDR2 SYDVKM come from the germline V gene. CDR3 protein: CASKRQGVLETEAFF. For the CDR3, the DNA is TGTGCCAGCAAGCGACAGGGGGTATTAGAAACTGAAGCTTTCTTT.

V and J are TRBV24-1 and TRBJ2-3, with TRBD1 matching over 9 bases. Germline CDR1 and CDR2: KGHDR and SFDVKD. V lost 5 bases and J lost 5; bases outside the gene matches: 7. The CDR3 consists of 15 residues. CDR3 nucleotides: TGTGCCACCAGTGTGGTGGGACAGGGAATAGATACGCAGTATTTT. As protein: CATSVVGQGIDTQYF.